This T cell receptor beta chain originates from a study of blood T cell repertoires in COVID-19. Study-level information: Specimens from acute and convalescent COVID-19 originated in the United States, Italy and Spain. Nucleic acid was either cDNA or gDNA, and it came from T cells, B-cell-depleted T cells, or PBMCs.

Seattle enrolled patients during active infection and tracked them longitudinally. CDR1 is LNHDA and CDR2 is SQIVND in the germline V gene (reference sequence). V was cut by 6 bases and J by 0 bases, with 11 bases left in between. This CDR3 spans 14 amino acids. Per the original methods: Reference gene primer amplification yielded estimated nucleated cell counts. The assay was immunoSEQ multiplex PCR, and TCRdb's table has in-frame clones only and misses some. V and J calls and clone size follow that table, whereas D and trimming were derived from the DNA. Here the sample spans 250,000 to 400,000 clones, about 91% being singletons.

The rearrangement uses TRBV19 and TRBJ1-1, with D unresolved. The sequenced sample consisted of peripheral blood. This receptor was taken from a woman aged 30 to 39 with COVID-19, enrolled during active disease. Here the CDR3 DNA reads TGTGCCAGTAGCCAAGATCGGGTGAACACTGAAGCTTTCTTT. This encodes CASSQDRVNTEAFF.